The rows below give T cell receptor beta chains drawn from one sample of a study of T cells in Graves' hyperthyroidism and ophthalmopathy. From the multiplex PCR reads, TCRdb called clonotypes with MiXCR, one entry per CDR3 protein. This sample carries about 600,000 distinct CDR3 sequences, approximately 16% of them seen once, and the ten largest clones take around 3.5%. The source material was blood. All receptors come from a woman in her thirties or forties with Graves' ophthalmopathy. Each CDR3 is given with its conserved first and last residue. D genes are given only for firm matches. Where a row states a size, it is once, few, many or the class of an expanded clone; other rows omit it.

>15|TRBD1|TRBV5-6|many|TRBJ2-1
CASSSRGSSYNEQFF
TGTGCCAGCAGCTCCAGGGGGAGCTCCTACAATGAGCAGTTCTTC
>13|.|TRBV3-1|many|TRBJ2-7
CASSQTIRGEQYF
TGTGCCAGCAGCCAAACGATTAGGGGCGAGCAGTACTTC
>16|.|TRBV7-8|.|TRBJ1-3
CASSLVQGGPGNTIYF
TGTGCCAGCAGCTTAGTCCAGGGAGGTCCCGGAAACACCATATATTTT
>14|.|TRBV7-8|.|TRBJ2-5
CASSLDTGQETQYF
TGTGCCAGCAGCTTAGATACGGGCCAAGAGACCCAGTACTTC
>15|.|TRBV6-1|.|TRBJ1-3
CASSPSGVSGNTIYF
TGTGCCAGCAGTCCTTCCGGGGTCTCTGGAAACACCATATATTTT
>12|.|TRBV12-3/TRBV12-4|few|TRBJ2-2
CASSPNAGELFF
TGTGCCAGCAGTCCTAACGCCGGGGAGCTGTTTTTT
>16|TRBD2|TRBV18|few|TRBJ2-1
CASSPPNSGGRNEQFF
TGTGCCAGCTCACCACCGAATTCGGGGGGGCGCAATGAGCAGTTCTTC
>14|.|TRBV2|many|TRBJ2-7
CASSELGMGYEQYF
TGTGCCAGCAGTGAGTTGGGGATGGGTTACGAGCAGTACTTC
>11|TRBD1|TRBV12-3/TRBV12-4|.|TRBJ2-1
CASRLDREQFF
TGTGCCAGCAGACTGGACAGGGAGCAGTTCTTC
>15|TRBD2|TRBV20-1|many|TRBJ2-3
CSARRASGGLNTQYF
TGCAGTGCTAGGAGGGCCAGCGGGGGGCTTAATACGCAGTATTTT
>14|TRBD2|TRBV9|many|TRBJ2-3
CASSMRAGLDTQYF
TGTGCCAGCAGCATGAGAGCGGGGTTAGATACGCAGTATTTT
>15|TRBD2|TRBV30|many|TRBJ2-5
CAWSPTLGGSETQYF
TGTGCCTGGAGCCCTACCCTCGGGGGGAGTGAGACCCAGTACTTC
>13|TRBD1|TRBV12-3/TRBV12-4|many|TRBJ1-1
CASSLTWDSEAFF
TGTGCCAGCAGTTTAACCTGGGACAGTGAAGCTTTCTTT
>15|.|TRBV19|.|TRBJ1-2
CASTAGPADRYGYTF
TGTGCCAGTACCGCGGGGCCAGCTGATCGCTATGGCTACACCTTC
>14|.|TRBV7-9|few|TRBJ2-2
CASSPTAPTGELFF
TGTGCCAGCAGCCCGACCGCTCCAACCGGGGAGCTGTTTTTT
>15|.|TRBV20-1|.|TRBJ2-7
CSARDWSGPTYEQYF
TGCAGTGCTAGAGATTGGTCAGGTCCCACCTACGAGCAGTACTTC